Each of the 29 T cell receptor beta chains below was sequenced from the same sample in a study of T-cell reconstitution after alpha-beta-depleted transplantation in children. The TCRbeta library was prepared with unique molecular identifiers. TCRdb re-derived calls from the PCR reads in MiXCR, one entry per CDR3 protein. The sample yields 450,000 to 500,000 distinct CDR3 sequences, 9.5% to 15% seen once. The input for sequencing was PBMCs from the stem cell graft donor, taken from the stem cell graft. The source is a human donor who donated a stem cell graft to a child with combined immunodeficiency.

This clonotype was counted between two and nine times. The V call is TRBV12-3 or TRBV12-4, the J call TRBJ1-1, with D perhaps TRBD1 (6 bases). Between the trimmed V and J ends, which lost 0 bases and 0 bases, there was a span of 11 bases. The CDR3 sequence is 16 residues long. Here the CDR3 reads CASSLAVTGLNTEAFF. For the CDR3, the DNA is TGTGCCAGCAGTTTAGCTGTGACAGGCTTGAACACTGAAGCTTTCTTT.

CDR3 amino acids: CASSRAAGGITDTQYF. In DNA, the CDR3 is TGCGCCAGCAGCCGGGCGGCGGGGGGGATCACAGATACGCAGTATTTT. This sequence joins TRBV5-1 and TRBJ2-3; TRBD2 matches at 9 bases. The CDR3 sequence is 16 residues long. Unmatched junction bases numbered 8, after V lost 4 bases and J lost 2 bases. Germline V CDR1 and CDR2: SGHRS, YFSETQ.

This CDR3 reads CASSLRYGAGDANEQFF. The DNA for the CDR3 is TGTGCCAGCAGTTTAAGGTACGGAGCGGGAGATGCCAATGAGCAGTTCTTC. V is TRBV12-3 or TRBV12-4 and J is TRBJ2-1; 8 bases line up with TRBD2. V lost 2 bases and J lost 6; bases outside the gene matches: 12. This CDR3 has 17 residues.

This clonotype has ten or more counts. The rearrangement joins TRBV12-5 to TRBJ2-3; 16 bases line up with TRBD2. CDR3 length equals 16 residues. J lost 5 bases, V lost 6 bases, and 5 bases had no gene match. Germline V gene data show CDR1 as LGHNT and CDR2 as FRNRAP. In DNA, the CDR3 is TGTGCTAGTGGCCAGGGACTAGCGGGAGGGCGAGATACGCAGTATTTT. Residues: CASGQGLAGGRDTQYF.

J is TRBJ2-5 and V is TRBV6-2 or TRBV6-3; TRBD1 is a possible D gene (6 bases). Trimming removed 8 bases from V and 5 bases from J, with 21 bases in between. The CDR3 has 15 amino acids. Germline CDR1 reads MNHEY; CDR2 reads SVGEGT. The CDR3 sequence: CASLPPRAGDETQYF. CDR3 nucleotides: TGTGCCAGCCTTCCCCCCCGCGCAGGGGATGAGACCCAGTACTTC.

This chain uses TRBV9 with TRBJ2-3, with D hard to call. Germline V gene data show CDR1 as SGDLS and CDR2 as YYNGEE. The CDR3 has 14 residues. The V gene lost 10 bases and the J gene lost 1 base, with 16 bases spanning the gap. The CDR3 loop reads CASIPGQGTDTQYF. The CDR3, as DNA: TGTGCCTCCATACCTGGGCAGGGCACAGATACGCAGTATTTT.

In this sample, this clonotype turned up a few times. The gene calls are TRBV12-3 or TRBV12-4 and TRBJ2-5, with D possibly being TRBD1 (6 bases). The CDR3 runs to 14 residues. Trimming took 6 bases from V and 6 from J, leaving 17 bases between them. CDR3 residues: CASSTSTGRQTQYF. In DNA form, the CDR3 reads TGTGCCAGCAGCACTTCGACAGGCAGGCAGACCCAGTACTTC.

The chain has TRBV4-3 and TRBJ2-1; TRBD1 matches at 10 bases. The CDR3 is 19 amino acids. The germline CDR1 and CDR2 sequences are LGHNA and YSLEER. J lost 7 bases, V lost 0 bases, and 15 bases had no gene match. The CDR3: CASSQERFAGQGRSNEQFF. The CDR3 DNA reads as TGCGCCAGCAGCCAAGAACGGTTTGCGGGACAGGGGCGTTCAAATGAGCAGTTCTTC.

Many counts were recorded for this clonotype. The rearrangement uses TRBV5-1 and TRBJ2-7; D gene ambiguous. The germline gives CDR1 SGHRS, CDR2 YFSETQ. V lost 0 bases and J lost 3, with 7 bases in between. This CDR3 is 13 amino acids long. The CDR3 here is CASSLEWGYEQYF. In DNA, the CDR3 is TGCGCCAGCAGCTTGGAATGGGGCTACGAGCAGTACTTC.

With regard to this clonotype: A much larger clone sits a single nucleotide away, making a read error possible. This chain joins TRBV12-3 or TRBV12-4 and TRBJ2-3, with TRBD2 as a possible D gene (6 bases). This CDR3 is 18 amino acids long. Between the trimmed V and J ends, which lost 6 bases and 3 bases, there was a span of 25 bases. The CDR3: CASSIRGVLSFSTDTQYF. The CDR3 region has the DNA TGTGCCAGCAGCATCCGCGGGGTTCTTAGCTTCTCGACAGATACGCAGTATTTT.

This clonotype was counted only a few times. The J gene is TRBJ2-1, the V gene TRBV12-3 or TRBV12-4; 10 nucleotides line up with TRBD2. This CDR3 is 14 amino acids long. Losses at the gene ends were 2 bases for V and 5 bases for J; bases not matched to a gene: 0. DNA for the CDR3: TGTGCCAGCAGTTTACTAGCGGGGGACAATGAGCAGTTCTTC. Translating gives CASSLLAGDNEQFF.

On this clonotype itself: Being one base from a much bigger clone, this may be a read error. This chain uses TRBV5-1 with TRBJ2-3; a weak D match, TRBD1 (6 bases). Germline V CDR1 and CDR2: SGHRS, YFSETQ. This CDR3 is 12 amino acids long. Here the CDR3 DNA reads TGCGCCAGCGGACAGAGCACATATACGCAGTATTTT. It encodes CASGQSTYTQYF.

V and J are TRBV6-1 and TRBJ2-7; tentative D call: TRBD1 (6 bases). The V end lost 6 bases, the J end lost 1 base, and 13 bases lay between the germline ends. Germline V gene lookup returns CDR1 MNHNS and CDR2 SASEGT. This CDR3 comprises 14 residues. The CDR3 loop is CASSPRDTSYEQYF. In nucleotides, the CDR3 is TGTGCCAGCAGCCCTCGGGACACATCCTACGAGCAGTACTTC.

The rearrangement links TRBV29-1 to TRBJ2-7; 12 bases map to TRBD2. The CDR3 is 15 amino acids. Germline CDR1 SQVTM, CDR2 ANQGSEA. The junction had 6 bases not matched to a gene; V was cut back by 6 bases and J by 0 bases. CDR3 DNA sequence: TGCAGCGTCAGGACTAGCGGGGCCCTCTCCTACGAGCAGTACTTC. This sequence encodes CSVRTSGALSYEQYF.

The rearrangement links TRBV7-9 to TRBJ1-1, with TRBD1 matching over 10 bases. Germline V gene lookup returns CDR1 SEHNR and CDR2 FQNEAQ (reference sequence). The CDR3 runs 16 residues. Trimming at V came to 7 bases and at J to 1 base, leaving 9 bases not matched to a gene. CDR3 in DNA: TGTGCCAGCACCCTGGGGGACAGGGGCCCGAACACTGAAGCTTTCTTT. This translates into CASTLGDRGPNTEAFF.

This chain uses TRBV12-3 or TRBV12-4 with TRBJ2-2; 12 bases agree with TRBD2. Trimming at V came to 6 bases and at J to 5 bases, leaving 7 bases not matched to a gene. The CDR3 is made up of 16 amino acids. CDR3 region: CASRTRLAGVTGELFF. The DNA of the CDR3 is TGTGCCAGCAGGACGAGACTAGCGGGGGTGACCGGGGAGCTGTTTTTT.

With regard to this clonotype: The junction departs from the called germline gene at one end, perhaps through a read error. The genes are TRBV7-9 and TRBJ2-4; the D gene is possibly TRBD2 (5 bases). The CDR3 spans 15 residues. Per germline, CDR1 SEHNR and CDR2 FQNEAQ (reference sequence). Written as DNA, the CDR3 is TGTGCCAGCAGCCTCGGCGGCCCTAGCCAAAACCTTCAGTACTTC. Protein product: CASSLGGPSQNLQYF.

V gene TRBV5-5 combines with J gene TRBJ2-1; D is unclear. The germline V gene has CDR1 SGHKS and CDR2 YYEKEE (reference sequence). CDR3 length: 13 amino acids. Trimming removed 4 bases at V and 13 bases at J, with 18 bases between. CDR3 bases: TGTGCCAGCAGCCCACCCCCTGAGATTTTACAGTTCTTC. Amino acids: CASSPPPEILQFF.

V and J are TRBV29-1 and TRBJ1-1; a weak D match, TRBD1 (6 bases). CDR3 length equals 14 residues. Between the trimmed V and J ends, which lost 8 bases and 0 bases, there was a span of 16 bases. Germline values: CDR1 SQVTM, CDR2 ANQGSEA. The CDR3 here is CSFHSDRLNTEAFF. The CDR3 DNA sequence: TGCAGCTTCCACTCAGACAGGTTGAACACTGAAGCTTTCTTT.

This clonotype was seen more than once but under ten times. CDR3 in DNA: TGTGCCAGCAGCCCCGCGGTCGGGGGGAACACTGAAGCTTTCTTT. Protein: CASSPAVGGNTEAFF. The V and J genes are TRBV5-6 and TRBJ1-1; weak D call: TRBD1 (5 bases). The V and J ends lost 4 bases and 1 base respectively, with 14 bases between them. From germline, CDR1 is SGHDT and CDR2 YYEEEE. The CDR3 totals 15 residues.

This clonotype was seen more than once but under ten times. This sequence joins TRBV7-9 and TRBJ2-1; 11 bases map to TRBD1. The CDR3 runs to 17 residues. After removal of 6 bases from V and 7 bases from J, the junction contained 14 bases not matched to a gene. CDR1 is SEHNR, CDR2 FQNEAQ, per germline (reference sequence). The CDR3 region has the DNA TGTGCCAGCAGACTTGCCCGTCCGGGACAGGGGGTAAATGAGCAGTTCTTC. It is translated as CASRLARPGQGVNEQFF.

This clonotype came up a few times. This chain joins TRBV19 and TRBJ2-1, with 7 nucleotides matching TRBD1. CDR1 LNHDA and CDR2 SQIVND come from the germline V gene (reference sequence). The V segment lost 1 base and the J segment 3 bases; nucleotides outside the gene matches: 9. The CDR3 loop spans 17 amino acids. CDR3 protein: CASSIVVRWDSYNEQFF. DNA of the CDR3: TGTGCCAGTAGTATAGTAGTTAGGTGGGACAGCTACAATGAGCAGTTCTTC.

This clonotype came up many times. The V gene is TRBV5-1, the J gene TRBJ2-2, with TRBD2 identical over 13 bases. Trimming cost V 4 bases and J 0 bases; bases outside gene matches: 15. This CDR3 contains 21 residues. Germline CDR1 reads SGHRS; CDR2 reads YFSETQ. In nucleotides, the CDR3 is TGCGCCAGCAGCCCCAATTTTCCGGGACTAGCGGGGCGATCGAACACCGGGGAGCTGTTTTTT. Translated, it gives CASSPNFPGLAGRSNTGELFF.

This clonotype has ten or more counts. The chain combines TRBV20-1 with TRBJ2-5, with no clear D. Germline CDR1 is DFQATT and CDR2 is SNEGSKA (reference sequence). Between the trimmed V and J ends, which lost 3 bases and 4 bases, there was a span of 9 bases. CDR3 length: 12 residues. CDR3: CSASLAGETQYF. In DNA form, the CDR3 reads TGCAGTGCTAGTCTGGCTGGAGAGACCCAGTACTTC.

The CDR3 loop is CASTGQGYGNTIYF. CDR3 nucleotide sequence: TGTGCCAGCACCGGACAGGGGTACGGAAACACCATATATTTT. The genes are TRBV6-1 and TRBJ1-3; 9 bases fit TRBD1. The junction had 5 bases not matched to a gene; V was cut back by 7 bases and J by 4 bases. CDR1 and CDR2 (germline): MNHNS, SASEGT. The CDR3 runs 14 residues.

This clonotype was seen repeatedly, ten times or more. The J gene is TRBJ2-5, the V gene TRBV11-1; D unclear. V gave up 3 bases and J gave up 5 bases, with 10 bases separating them. Germline V gives CDR1 SGHAT, CDR2 FQDESV (reference sequence). The CDR3 length is 13 residues. This CDR3 is CASSFNVGETQYF. The CDR3 DNA reads TGTGCCAGCAGCTTTAATGTCGGGGAGACCCAGTACTTC. The whole variable domain, filled in from reference TRBV11-1 and TRBJ2-5, reads EAEVAQSPRYKITEKSQAVAFWCDPISGHATLYWYRQILGQGPELLVQFQDESVVDDSQLPKDRFSAERLKGVDSTLKIQPAELGDSAMYLCASSFNVGETQYFGPGTRLLVL.

The V gene is TRBV12-3 or TRBV12-4, the J gene TRBJ2-7, with D perhaps TRBD2 (5 bases). This CDR3 is 18 amino acids long. Deletions cut 6 bases from V and 6 bases from J, with 30 bases between. The CDR3 coding sequence is TGTGCCAGCAGCCCCAGCACATTCGACCCTGCCGGAACTAGCGAGCAGTACTTC. This encodes CASSPSTFDPAGTSEQYF.

The V call is TRBV7-3, the J call TRBJ2-1; 8 nucleotides align to TRBD2. The trim removed 5 bases at V and 4 bases at J, leaving 7 bases unmatched. The CDR3 runs 15 residues. From germline, CDR1 is SGHTA and CDR2 FQGTGA. The CDR3 sequence is CASSPLAGFYNEQFF. The CDR3 bases are TGTGCCAGCAGCCCTCTAGCGGGCTTTTACAATGAGCAGTTCTTC.

This chain connects TRBV3-1 to TRBJ2-3; 8 nucleotides agree with TRBD1. Germline V gene data show CDR1 as LGHDT and CDR2 as YNNKEL (reference sequence). Trimming removed 0 bases from V and 2 bases from J; junction bases left unmatched: 10. The CDR3 sequence is 18 residues long. DNA of the CDR3: TGTGCCAGCAGCCAAGATCGAATCAACAGGGGGGCCACAGATACGCAGTATTTT. Translated, it gives CASSQDRINRGATDTQYF.